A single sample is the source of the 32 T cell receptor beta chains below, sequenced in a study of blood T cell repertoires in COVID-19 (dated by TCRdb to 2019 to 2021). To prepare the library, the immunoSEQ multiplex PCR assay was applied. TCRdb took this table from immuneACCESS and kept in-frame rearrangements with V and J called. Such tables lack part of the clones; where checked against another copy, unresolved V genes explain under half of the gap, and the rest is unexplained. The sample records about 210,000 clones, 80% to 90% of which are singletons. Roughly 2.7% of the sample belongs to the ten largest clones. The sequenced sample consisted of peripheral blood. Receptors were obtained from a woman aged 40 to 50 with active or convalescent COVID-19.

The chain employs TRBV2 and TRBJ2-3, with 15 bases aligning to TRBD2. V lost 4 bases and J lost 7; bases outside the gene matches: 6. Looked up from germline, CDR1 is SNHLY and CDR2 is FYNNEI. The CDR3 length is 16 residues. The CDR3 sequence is CASSGGLAGGEYTQYF. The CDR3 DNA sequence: TGTGCCAGCAGTGGTGGACTAGCGGGAGGGGAATATACGCAGTATTTT.

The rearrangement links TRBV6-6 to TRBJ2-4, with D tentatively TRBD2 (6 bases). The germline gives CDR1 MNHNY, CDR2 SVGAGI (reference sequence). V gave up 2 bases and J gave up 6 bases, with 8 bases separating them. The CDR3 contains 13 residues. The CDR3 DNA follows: TGTGCCAGCAGTTACAGGGGAGGAAACATTCAGTACTTC. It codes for CASSYRGGNIQYF.

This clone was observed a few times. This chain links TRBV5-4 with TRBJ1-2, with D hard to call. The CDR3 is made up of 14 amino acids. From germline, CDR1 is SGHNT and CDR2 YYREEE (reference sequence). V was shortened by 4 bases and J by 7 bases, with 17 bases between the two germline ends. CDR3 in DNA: TGTGCCAGCAGCCGACCTGAATCGGGGTCTGGCTACACCTTC. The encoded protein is CASSRPESGSGYTF.

CDR3 DNA: TGTGCCAGCAGCCCACCTTCGGGGGGCACTGAAGCTTTCTTT. Protein: CASSPPSGGTEAFF. The chain combines TRBV7-9 with TRBJ1-1, with D possibly TRBD1 on 5 matching bases. Trimming removed 5 bases at V and 4 bases at J, with 14 bases between. Germline V gives CDR1 SEHNR, CDR2 FQNEAQ (reference sequence). There are 14 residues in the CDR3.

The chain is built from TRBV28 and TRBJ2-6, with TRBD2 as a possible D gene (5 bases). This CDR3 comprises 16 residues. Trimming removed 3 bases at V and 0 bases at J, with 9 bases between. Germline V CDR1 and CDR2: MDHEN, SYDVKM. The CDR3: CASSFPEGSGANVLTF. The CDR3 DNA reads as TGTGCCAGCAGTTTCCCCGAGGGCTCTGGGGCCAACGTCCTGACTTTC.

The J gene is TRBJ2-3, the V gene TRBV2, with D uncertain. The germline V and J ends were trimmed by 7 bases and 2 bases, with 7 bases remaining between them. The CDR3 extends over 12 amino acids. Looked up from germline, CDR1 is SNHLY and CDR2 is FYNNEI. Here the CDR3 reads CASTGPTDTQYF. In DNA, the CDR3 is TGTGCCAGCACAGGCCCCACAGATACGCAGTATTTT.

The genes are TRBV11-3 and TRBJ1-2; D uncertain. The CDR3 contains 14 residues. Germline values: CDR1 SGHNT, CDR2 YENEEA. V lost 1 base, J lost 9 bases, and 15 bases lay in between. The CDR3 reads CASSLGVEKRRYTF. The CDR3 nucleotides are TGTGCCAGCAGCTTAGGAGTGGAAAAGAGGCGCTACACCTTC. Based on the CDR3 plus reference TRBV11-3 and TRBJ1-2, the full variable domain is EAGVVQSPRYKIIEKKQPVAFWCNPISGHNTLYWYLQNLGQGPELLIRYENEEAVDDSQLPKDRFSAERLKGVDSTLKIQPAELGDSAVYLCASSLGVEKRRYTFGSGTRLTVV.

The chain's CDR3 is CASSLSGHTQPQHF. The DNA for the CDR3 is TGTGCCAGCAGTTTGAGCGGGCATACTCAGCCCCAGCATTTT. The J gene is TRBJ1-5, the V gene TRBV27; D gene ambiguous. This CDR3 has 14 residues. Trimming left V 3 bases short and J 6 bases short, with 12 bases between. CDR1 and CDR2 from the germline V gene are MNHEY and SMNVEV (reference sequence).

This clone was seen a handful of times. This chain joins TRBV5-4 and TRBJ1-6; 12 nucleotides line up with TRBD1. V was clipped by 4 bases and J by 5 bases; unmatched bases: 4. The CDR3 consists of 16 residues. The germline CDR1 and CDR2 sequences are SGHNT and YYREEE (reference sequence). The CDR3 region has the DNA TGTGCCAGCAGCGGCGGGACAGGGGGCCATAATTCACCCCTCCACTTT. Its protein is CASSGGTGGHNSPLHF.

The CDR3: CASSDVGGGRSPLHF. In nucleotides, the CDR3 is TGTGCCAGCAGTGACGTAGGGGGCGGTCGATCACCCCTCCACTTT. V gene TRBV2 combines with J gene TRBJ1-6, with TRBD1 matching 7 bases. V was clipped by 3 bases and J by 10 bases; unmatched bases: 9. Germline assignment: CDR1 SNHLY and CDR2 FYNNEI. CDR3 length: 15 amino acids.

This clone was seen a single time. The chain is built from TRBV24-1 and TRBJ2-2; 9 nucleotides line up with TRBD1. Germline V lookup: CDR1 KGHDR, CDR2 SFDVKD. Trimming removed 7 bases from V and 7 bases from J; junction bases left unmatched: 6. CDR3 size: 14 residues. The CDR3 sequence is CATSGTGYIGELFF. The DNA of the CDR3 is TGTGCCACCAGCGGGACAGGGTACATCGGGGAGCTGTTTTTT.

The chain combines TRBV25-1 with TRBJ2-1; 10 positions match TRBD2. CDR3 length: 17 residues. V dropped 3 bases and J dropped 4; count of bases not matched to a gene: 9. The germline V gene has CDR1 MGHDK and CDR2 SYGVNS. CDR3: CASSDHLSGRGYNEQFF. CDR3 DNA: TGTGCCAGCAGTGACCATCTCAGCGGGAGGGGGTACAATGAGCAGTTCTTC.

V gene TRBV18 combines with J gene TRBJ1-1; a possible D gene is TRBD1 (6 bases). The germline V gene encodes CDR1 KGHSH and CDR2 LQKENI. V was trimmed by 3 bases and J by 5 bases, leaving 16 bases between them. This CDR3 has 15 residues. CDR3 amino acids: CASSPSRGWGTEAFF. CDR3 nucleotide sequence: TGTGCCAGCTCACCTTCCAGGGGCTGGGGGACTGAAGCTTTCTTT.

CDR3: CASSQDQRGNTGELFF. DNA for the CDR3: TGCGCCAGCAGCCAAGATCAGCGGGGGAACACCGGGGAGCTGTTTTTT. The chain recombines TRBV4-1 with TRBJ2-2; 7 bases are shared with TRBD2. Germline CDR1 and CDR2: MGHRA and YSYEKL. The CDR3 runs to 16 residues. Trimming removed 0 bases from V and 1 base from J; junction bases left unmatched: 2.

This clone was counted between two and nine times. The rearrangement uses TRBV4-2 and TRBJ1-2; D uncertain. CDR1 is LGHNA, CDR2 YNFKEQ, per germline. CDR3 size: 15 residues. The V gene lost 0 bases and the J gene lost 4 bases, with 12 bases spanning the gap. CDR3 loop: CASSQDPREGYGYTF. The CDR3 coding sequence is TGTGCCAGCAGCCAAGACCCCCGGGAGGGCTATGGCTACACCTTC.

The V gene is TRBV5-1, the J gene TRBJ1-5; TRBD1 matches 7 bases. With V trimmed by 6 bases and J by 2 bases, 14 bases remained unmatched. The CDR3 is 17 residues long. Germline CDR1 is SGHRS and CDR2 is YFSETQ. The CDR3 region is CASKVSRAGQGNQPQHF. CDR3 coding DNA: TGCGCCAGCAAGGTGTCTCGCGCAGGACAGGGCAATCAGCCCCAGCATTTT.

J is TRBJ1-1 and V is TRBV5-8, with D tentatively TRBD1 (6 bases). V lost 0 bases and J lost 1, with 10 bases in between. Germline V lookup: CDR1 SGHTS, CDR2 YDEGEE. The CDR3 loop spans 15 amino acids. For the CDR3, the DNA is TGTGCCAGCAGCTTGGGACAGGCGAAGAACACTGAAGCTTTCTTT. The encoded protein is CASSLGQAKNTEAFF.

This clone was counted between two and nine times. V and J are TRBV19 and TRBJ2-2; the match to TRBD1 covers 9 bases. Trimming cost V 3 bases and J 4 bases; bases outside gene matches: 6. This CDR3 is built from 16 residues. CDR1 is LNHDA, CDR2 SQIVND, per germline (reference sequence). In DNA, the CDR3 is TGTGCCAGTAGTATGGCCACAGGGGGCTTCACCGGGGAGCTGTTTTTT. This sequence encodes CASSMATGGFTGELFF.

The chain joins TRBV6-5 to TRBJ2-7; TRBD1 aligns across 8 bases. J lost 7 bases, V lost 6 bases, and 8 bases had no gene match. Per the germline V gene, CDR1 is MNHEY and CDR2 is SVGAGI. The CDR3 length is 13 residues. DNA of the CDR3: TGTGCCAGCAGCCCAGGGGGCTTAAGAGAGCAGTACTTC. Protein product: CASSPGGLREQYF.

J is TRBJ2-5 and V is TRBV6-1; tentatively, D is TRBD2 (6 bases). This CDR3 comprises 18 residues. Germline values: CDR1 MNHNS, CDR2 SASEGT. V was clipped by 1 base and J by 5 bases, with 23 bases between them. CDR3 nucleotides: TGTGCCAGCAGTGAAGACGGGGTCCTTGGGCGGGATCGGGAGACCCAGTACTTC. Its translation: CASSEDGVLGRDRETQYF.

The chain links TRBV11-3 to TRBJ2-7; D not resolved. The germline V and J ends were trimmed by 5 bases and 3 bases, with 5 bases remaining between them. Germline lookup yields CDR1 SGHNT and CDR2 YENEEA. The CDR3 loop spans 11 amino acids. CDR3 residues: CASSVSYEQYF. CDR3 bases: TGTGCCAGCAGCGTTAGCTACGAGCAGTACTTC.

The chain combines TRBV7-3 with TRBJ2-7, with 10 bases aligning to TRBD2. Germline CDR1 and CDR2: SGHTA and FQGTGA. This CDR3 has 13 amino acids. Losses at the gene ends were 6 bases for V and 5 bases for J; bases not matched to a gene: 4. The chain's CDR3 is CASSSGGSDEQYF. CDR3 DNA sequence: TGTGCCAGCAGTAGCGGGGGGAGCGACGAGCAGTACTTC.

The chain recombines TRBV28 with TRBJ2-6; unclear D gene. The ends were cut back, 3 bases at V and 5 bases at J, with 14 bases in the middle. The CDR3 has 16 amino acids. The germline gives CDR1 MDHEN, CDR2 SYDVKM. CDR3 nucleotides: TGTGCCAGCAGTTTTGGGCAGTCCCTATGGGCCAACGTCCTGACTTTC. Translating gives CASSFGQSLWANVLTF.

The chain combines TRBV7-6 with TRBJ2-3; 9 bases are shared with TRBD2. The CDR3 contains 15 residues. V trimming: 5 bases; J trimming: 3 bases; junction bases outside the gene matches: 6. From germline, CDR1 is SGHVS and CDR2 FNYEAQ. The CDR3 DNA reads TGTGCCAGCAGCCCAGCGGGGGGTACAACAGATACGCAGTATTTT. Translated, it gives CASSPAGGTTDTQYF.

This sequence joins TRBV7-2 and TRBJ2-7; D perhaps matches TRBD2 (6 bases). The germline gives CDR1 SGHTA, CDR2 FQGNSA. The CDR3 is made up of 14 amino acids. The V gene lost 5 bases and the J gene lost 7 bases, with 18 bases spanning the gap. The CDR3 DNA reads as TGTGCCAGCAGCCCAGCCCCGTCGGCGGGGGAGCAGTACTTC. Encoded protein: CASSPAPSAGEQYF.

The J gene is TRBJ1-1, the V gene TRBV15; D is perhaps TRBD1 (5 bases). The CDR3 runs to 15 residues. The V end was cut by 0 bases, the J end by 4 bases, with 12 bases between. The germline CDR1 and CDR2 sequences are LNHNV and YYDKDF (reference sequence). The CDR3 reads CATSRDAGRFTEAFF. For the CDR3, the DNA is TGTGCCACCAGCAGAGATGCAGGGAGGTTCACTGAAGCTTTCTTT.

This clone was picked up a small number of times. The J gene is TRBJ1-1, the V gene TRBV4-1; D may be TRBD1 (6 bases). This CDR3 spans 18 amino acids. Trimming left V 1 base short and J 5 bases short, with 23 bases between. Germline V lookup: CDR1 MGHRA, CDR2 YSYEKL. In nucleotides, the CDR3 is TGCGCCAGCAGCCAAGTGCAGGGGTTTACACGAACCCGAACTGAAGCTTTCTTT. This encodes CASSQVQGFTRTRTEAFF.

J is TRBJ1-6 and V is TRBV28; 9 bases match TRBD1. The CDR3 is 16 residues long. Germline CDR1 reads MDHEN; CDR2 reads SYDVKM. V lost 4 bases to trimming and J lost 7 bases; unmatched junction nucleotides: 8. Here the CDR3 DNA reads TGTGCCAGCAGTTCACAGGGGGCTGAAGAGAATTCACCCCTCCACTTT. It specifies CASSSQGAEENSPLHF.

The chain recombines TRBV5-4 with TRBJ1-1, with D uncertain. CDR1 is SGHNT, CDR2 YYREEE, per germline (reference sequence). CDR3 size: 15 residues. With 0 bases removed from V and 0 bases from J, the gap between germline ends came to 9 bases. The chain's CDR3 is CASSLASGLNTEAFF. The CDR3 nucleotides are TGTGCCAGCAGCTTGGCCAGCGGGCTGAACACTGAAGCTTTCTTT. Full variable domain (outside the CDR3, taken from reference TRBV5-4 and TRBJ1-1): ETGVTQSPTHLIKTRGQQVTLRCSSQSGHNTVSWYQQALGQGPQFIFQYYREEENGRGNFPPRFSGLQFPNYSSELNVNALELDDSALYLCASSLASGLNTEAFFGQGTRLTVV.

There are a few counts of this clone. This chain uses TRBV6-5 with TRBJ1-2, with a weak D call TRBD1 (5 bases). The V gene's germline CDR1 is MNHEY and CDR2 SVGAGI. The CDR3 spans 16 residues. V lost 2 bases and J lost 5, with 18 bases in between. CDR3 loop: CASSYTGTGRQYGYTF. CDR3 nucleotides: TGTGCCAGCAGTTACACCGGGACGGGGAGGCAGTATGGCTACACCTTC.

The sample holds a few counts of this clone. The CDR3: CASSSRQGGSTNEKLFF. The CDR3 DNA reads TGTGCCAGCAGCTCCCGACAGGGAGGATCAACTAATGAAAAACTGTTTTTT. This chain joins TRBV4-2 and TRBJ1-4, with 7 bases that match TRBD1. CDR1 and CDR2 from the germline V gene are LGHNA and YNFKEQ. V lost 5 bases and J lost 0; bases outside the gene matches: 9. CDR3 size: 17 residues.

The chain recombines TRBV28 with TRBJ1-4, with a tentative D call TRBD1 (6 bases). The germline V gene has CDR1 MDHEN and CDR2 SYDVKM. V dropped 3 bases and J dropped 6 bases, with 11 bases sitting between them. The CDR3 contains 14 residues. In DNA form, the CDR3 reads TGTGCCAGCAGTTTTGCAGGGGACGATGAAAAACTGTTTTTT. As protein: CASSFAGDDEKLFF. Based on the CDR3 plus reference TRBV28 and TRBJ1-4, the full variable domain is DVKVTQSSRYLVKRTGEKVFLECVQDMDHENMFWYRQDPGLGLRLIYFSYDVKMKEKGDIPEGYSVSREKKERFSLILESASTNQTSMYLCASSFAGDDEKLFFGSGTQLSVL.